This TCR beta chain originates from a study of T cells after yellow fever vaccination. The overall study: The fractions with low cell numbers were processed using SMART-Seq v4 Ultra Low Input.

Germline V gives CDR1 SEHNR, CDR2 FQNEAQ (reference sequence). CDR3 length equals 17 residues. Germline trimming cut 5 bases from V and 5 bases from J; bases unmatched to any gene: 12. Production of TCR cDNA was by 5'RACE template switching, which also added a universal primer site and UMIs. TCRdb re-called the 5' RACE reads through MiXCR, storing one row per CDR3 protein. The sample holds a few hundred thousand distinct CDR3 sequences, approximately 4.5% seen once. This clonotype was obtained from a man in his late teens or twenties who received the YFV17D yellow fever vaccine. The V gene is TRBV7-9, the J gene TRBJ1-5, with 10 bases lining up with TRBD1. The sample was PBMCs, taken 15 days after the yellow fever booster vaccination. The CDR3 here is CASSESGQGRGDQPQHF. The DNA for the CDR3 is TGTGCCAGCAGCGAATCGGGACAGGGGCGGGGGGATCAGCCCCAGCATTTT.